Listed below are T cell receptor beta chains from one sample, sequenced in a study of beta chain features in type 1 diabetes. Clones were read by immunoSEQ multiplex PCR, and TCRdb kept only the in-frame ones, dropping some. This sample yields roughly 340,000 clones, of which around an eighth are seen a single time; roughly 0.015% belongs to the top ten. The sample was naive CD4+ T cells from blood. The source is a woman younger than 35 with type 1 diabetes. CDR3s include the opening cysteine and the closing phenylalanine or tryptophan. D genes are given only for firm matches. Where a row states a size, it is once, few, many or the class of an expanded clone; other rows omit it.

V,D,J,size,DNA,CDR3
TRBV14,TRBD1,TRBJ2-1,few,TGTGCCAGCAGCGAGCCCGGGACAGGCAATGAGCAGTTCTTC,CASSEPGTGNEQFF
TRBV9,TRBD2,TRBJ2-3,-,TGTGCCAGCAGCGTAGATCCGGGAGGAACAGATACGCAGTATTTT,CASSVDPGGTDTQYF
TRBV6-6,-,TRBJ2-1,few,TGTGCCAGCGGGGAGAGGCCCTACAATGAGCAGTTCTTC,CASGERPYNEQFF
TRBV7-9,-,TRBJ1-5,few,TGTGCCAGCAGCAAAGGGGGTAGGAATCAGCCCCAGCATTTT,CASSKGGRNQPQHF
TRBV7-9,-,TRBJ1-1,-,TGTGCCAGCAGCTTAGTCCAGGAGAACACTGAAGCTTTCTTT,CASSLVQENTEAFF
TRBV5-4,-,TRBJ2-5,-,TGTGCCAGCAGCGTCAGAGAGACCCAGTACTTC,CASSVRETQYF
TRBV7-9,-,TRBJ1-2,-,TGTGCCAGCAGCTTTTGGGGCGATGAGGGCTACACCTTC,CASSFWGDEGYTF
TRBV11-2,TRBD2,TRBJ2-1,few,TGTGCCAGCAGCCGGACTAGTCCTGAGCAGTTCTTC,CASSRTSPEQFF
TRBV5-1,-,TRBJ2-6,few,TGCGCCAGCAGTTTACAGATCTCTGGGGCCAACGTCCTGACTTTC,CASSLQISGANVLTF
TRBV19,TRBD1,TRBJ2-5,few,TGTGCCAGTAGTCCATGGACAGGGACGGAGACCCAGTACTTC,CASSPWTGTETQYF
TRBV27,-,TRBJ2-7,-,TGTGCCAGCAGTTTACGGCCCGGACTGGGCTCCTACGAGCAGTACTTC,CASSLRPGLGSYEQYF
TRBV25-1,TRBD2,TRBJ2-1,-,TGTGCCAGCAGTGATTCTAGCGGGAGACTTTACAATGAGCAGTTCTTC,CASSDSSGRLYNEQFF
TRBV30,-,TRBJ2-1,few,TGTGCCTGGAGTGTGGGTAGCGGCAATGAGCAGTTCTTC,CAWSVGSGNEQFF
TRBV18,TRBD1,TRBJ2-5,-,TGTGCCAGCTCATCGGCCGACAGGGGTGGCGAGACCCAGTACTTC,CASSSADRGGETQYF
TRBV6-6,-,TRBJ2-6,few,TGTGCCAGCAGTTACTCACAGGCTGGGGCCAACGTCCTGACTTTC,CASSYSQAGANVLTF
TRBV28,TRBD1,TRBJ1-2,-,TGTGCCAGCAGCCTCCAGGGGGGAGGAGGCTATGGCTACACCTTC,CASSLQGGGGYGYTF
TRBV6-1,-,TRBJ2-7,-,TGTGCCAGCAGTGCTGTCGACGAGCAGTACTTC,CASSAVDEQYF
TRBV7-9,TRBD1,TRBJ1-1,few,TGTGCCAGCAGCTTTACAGGGGGCAAATCGAACACTGAAGCTTTCTTT,CASSFTGGKSNTEAFF
TRBV9,-,TRBJ1-2,few,TGTGCCAGCAGCGCCGAGCAGGGCTATGGCTACACCTTC,CASSAEQGYGYTF
TRBV5-4,TRBD2,TRBJ2-3,-,TGTGCCAGCAGCTTACTAGCGGGAGGGGGCACAGATACGCAGTATTTT,CASSLLAGGGTDTQYF
TRBV5-1,-,TRBJ2-1,few,TGCGCCAGCAGCTTGGGCCCCCGAGGTAACAATGAGCAGTTCTTC,CASSLGPRGNNEQFF
TRBV11-3,-,TRBJ2-7,few,TGTGCCAGCAGCTTAGATCGAGGCGAGCAGTACTTC,CASSLDRGEQYF
TRBV11-2,TRBD2,TRBJ2-2,-,TGTGCCAGCAGCCCAGAGACTAGCGGGACCGGGGAGCTGTTTTTT,CASSPETSGTGELFF
TRBV30,-,TRBJ2-1,few,TGTGCCTGGAGTCCTACAGACTACAATGAGCAGTTCTTC,CAWSPTDYNEQFF
TRBV7-9,TRBD1,TRBJ2-1,few,TGTGCCAGCAGCTTATTGGCAGGGGGTTGGTATGAGCAGTTCTTC,CASSLLAGGWYEQFF
TRBV6-5,-,TRBJ2-3,few,TGTGCCAGCAGGAGTAGCACAGATACGCAGTATTTT,CASRSSTDTQYF
TRBV13,-,TRBJ2-3,-,TGTGCCAGCAGCTTGAGCGCAGGGTCCGATACGCAGTATTTT,CASSLSAGSDTQYF
TRBV7-9,-,TRBJ1-5,-,TGTGCCAGCAGCCTACAGGGTCTCAATCAGCCCCAGCATTTT,CASSLQGLNQPQHF
TRBV5-4,-,TRBJ1-4,-,TGTGCCAGCAGTTCCCGAAAGGACAGCGCAAGTGAAAAACTGTTTTTT,CASSSRKDSASEKLFF
TRBV28,TRBD1,TRBJ2-1,-,TGTGCCAGCAGTGGGACAGGGGCATTTTCCTACAATGAGCAGTTCTTC,CASSGTGAFSYNEQFF
TRBV5-6,TRBD1,TRBJ1-3,-,TGTGCCAGCAGCCCGGACAGGGGCTCTGGAAACACCATATATTTT,CASSPDRGSGNTIYF